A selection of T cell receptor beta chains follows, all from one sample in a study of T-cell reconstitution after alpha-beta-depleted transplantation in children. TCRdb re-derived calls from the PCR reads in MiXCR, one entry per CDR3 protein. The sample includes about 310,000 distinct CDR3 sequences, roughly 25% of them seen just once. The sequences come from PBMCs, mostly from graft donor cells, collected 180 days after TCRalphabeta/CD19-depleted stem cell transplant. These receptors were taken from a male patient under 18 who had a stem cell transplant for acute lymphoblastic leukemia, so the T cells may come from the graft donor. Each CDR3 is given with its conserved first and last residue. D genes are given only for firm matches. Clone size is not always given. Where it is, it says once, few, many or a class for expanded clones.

TGTGCCAGCAGCCAAGGAACCGCGGGAGGGAGGCCGGAGAATGAGCAGTTCTTC	CASSQGTAGGRPENEQFF	NA	TRBD2	TRBV3-1	TRBJ2-1
TGCAGCGTTGTTCCGGGGGCTGGCTACACCTTC	CSVVPGAGYTF	NA	NA	TRBV29-1	TRBJ1-2
TGTGCCAGCTCACCAAGGAGGGACAGGCCCTCCTACGAGCAGTACTTC	CASSPRRDRPSYEQYF	NA	TRBD1	TRBV18	TRBJ2-7
TGTGCCAGCAGCTTAATTAGGCGGGAGGGAATCTACGAGCAGTACTTC	CASSLIRREGIYEQYF	NA	TRBD2	TRBV7-3	TRBJ2-7
TGTGCCAGCAGTTACTCGACGGGGACTGAAGCTTTCTTT	CASSYSTGTEAFF	few	NA	TRBV6-5	TRBJ1-1
TGCGCCAGCAGCCCCCTGGACAGTGCCCACGAGCAGTACTTC	CASSPLDSAHEQYF	few	NA	TRBV10-2	TRBJ2-7
TGCGCCAGCAGCCTAGCGGGAGGGCGAGCAGATACGCAGTATTTT	CASSLAGGRADTQYF	NA	TRBD2	TRBV5-1	TRBJ2-3
TGTGCCAGCAGCGAGATAGAGCCGATCTCCTACAATGAGCAGTTCTTC	CASSEIEPISYNEQFF	many	NA	TRBV9	TRBJ2-1
TGCGCCAGCAGCCTCCTTAGGGGCCGAGAGACCCAGTACTTC	CASSLLRGRETQYF	few	NA	TRBV4-1	TRBJ2-5
TGTGCCAGCAGTTTAGACAGGGACGCTTTCTTT	CASSLDRDAFF	few	NA	TRBV12-3/TRBV12-4	TRBJ1-1
TGTTCCAGCAGCTCCTCTTCCCTAGCGCCTCTTCATGAGCAGTACTTC	CSSSSSSLAPLHEQYF	NA	NA	TRBV7-3	TRBJ2-7
TGCGCCAGCAGCCTAACAGGGGAGGTCTACGAGCAGTACTTC	CASSLTGEVYEQYF	few	NA	TRBV5-1	TRBJ2-7
TGTGCCAGCAGCAGGGGAGCCCATGAAAAACTGTTTTTT	CASSRGAHEKLFF	few	NA	TRBV21-1	TRBJ1-4
TGTGCCAGCAGCTTGGCCCGGAATGAGCAGTTCTTC	CASSLARNEQFF	few	NA	TRBV5-5	TRBJ2-1
TGTGCCAGCAGTGATAGGGGTGAAGAGACCCAGTACTTC	CASSDRGEETQYF	few	NA	TRBV2	TRBJ2-5
TGCAGCGTAGAAGTACTAGAGTTTGGGCGCGAGATCCCCTACGCCGAGCAGTACTTC	CSVEVLEFGREIPYAEQYF	few	NA	TRBV29-1	TRBJ2-7
TGCAGTGCTAGAGATCGGGGGGGGCATCAGCCCCAGCATTTT	CSARDRGGHQPQHF	NA	NA	TRBV20-1	TRBJ1-5
TGCGCCAGCATGTACGGCACTGAAGCTTTCTTT	CASMYGTEAFF	many	NA	TRBV5-1	TRBJ1-1
TGTGCCAGCAGCCCCCGACAGGGGTTCAACGAGCAGTACTTC	CASSPRQGFNEQYF	few	TRBD1	TRBV7-6	TRBJ2-7
TGCAGTGCTAGAGATCGGAGGGACTTCCCCTACGAGCAGTACTTC	CSARDRRDFPYEQYF	NA	NA	TRBV20-1	TRBJ2-7
TGTGCTAGTGGTTTGGCACTTCCCTTTAGCGGGAAAGGAGATACGCAGTATTTT	CASGLALPFSGKGDTQYF	NA	TRBD2	TRBV12-5	TRBJ2-3
TGCGCCAGCAGCCAAGTTCCGCCGAAACGGACCAGACCCGGGGAGCTGTTTTTT	CASSQVPPKRTRPGELFF	NA	NA	TRBV4-1	TRBJ2-2
TGCGCCAGCAGCTTGGGAGTGGCCCCGGGTCAGCCCCAGCATTTT	CASSLGVAPGQPQHF	NA	NA	TRBV5-1	TRBJ1-5
TGCGCCAGCAGCGGGCGGGAGGTAAGGAATGAGCAGTTCTTC	CASSGREVRNEQFF	NA	TRBD2	TRBV5-1	TRBJ2-1
TGTGCCAGCAGAAAGTGGTCGGGGACAGGGGTCCCCTACGAGCAGTACTTC	CASRKWSGTGVPYEQYF	few	TRBD1	TRBV6-2/TRBV6-3	TRBJ2-7
TGTGCCACCAGCAGAGATTTTACGATTCGCGAGCAGTACTTC	CATSRDFTIREQYF	NA	NA	TRBV15	TRBJ2-7
TGTGCCACAGAGGGATCCCTCTACGAGCAGTACTTC	CATEGSLYEQYF	many	NA	TRBV10-3	TRBJ2-7
TGCGCCAGCACCCCAAGCGGGGAATACCCTGAGACCCAGTACTTC	CASTPSGEYPETQYF	few	TRBD2	TRBV5-1	TRBJ2-5
TGTGCCAGCAACCTAGCGGTGGGTGTCAATGAGCAGTTCTTC	CASNLAVGVNEQFF	NA	TRBD2	TRBV7-8	TRBJ2-1
TGTGCCAGCACGGGGACGGATGAGCAGTTCTTC	CASTGTDEQFF	NA	NA	TRBV28	TRBJ2-1